The sequence of this TCR beta chain was determined in a study of identical twins. Broader study findings: Not following the same donors, the study drew its conclusions from cross-sectional statistical analysis. Cord blood's abundant beta clonotypes had fewer insertions, unlike memory repertoires.

For this clonotype: Its target is not known.

Trimming cost V 8 bases and J 1 base, with 9 bases left between them. Per the germline V gene, CDR1 is KGHDR and CDR2 is SFDVKD. There are 13 residues in the CDR3. TCRdb redid the calling of the 5' RACE reads with MiXCR, one entry per CDR3 protein. The sample yields some 1,600,000 distinct CDR3 sequences, under 35% seen once. The rearrangement uses TRBV24-1 and TRBJ2-3; D not certain. This TCR came from a newborn girl in good health. The sample was cord blood. CDR3: CATITGRTDTQYF. The CDR3 nucleotides are TGTGCCACCATCACCGGCCGCACAGATACGCAGTATTTT.